What follows are 27 T cell receptor beta chains derived from one specimen sequenced in a study of T cells in Graves' hyperthyroidism and ophthalmopathy. Amplified TCR beta CDR3 regions came from RNA transcripts. Primed by the HTBI set, a first-round RT-PCR was run on the TCR CDR3. TCRdb itself ran the multiplex PCR reads through MiXCR, one entry per CDR3 protein. The repertoire holds roughly 500,000 distinct CDR3 sequences, with 35% to 50% as singletons. Source material: peripheral blood or thyroid tissue (not recorded which). These receptors all come from an adult woman with Graves' disease, either hyperthyroidism or ophthalmopathy (not recorded which).

On this clonotype itself: One junction end does not reproduce the germline sequence, and a read error may be involved. The V call is TRBV7-2, the J call TRBJ1-3; D possibly corresponds to TRBD1 (5 bases). The CDR3 is 14 residues long. CDR1 is SGHTA and CDR2 is FQGNSA in the germline V gene. CDR3 loop: CASSLGGSGNTVYF. The CDR3 DNA reads TGTGCCAGCAGCTTAGGGGGCTCTGGAAACACCGTATATTTT.

The rearrangement joins TRBV20-1 to TRBJ1-5; a possible D gene is TRBD1 (5 bases). Trimming stripped 1 base from V and 7 bases from J, with 17 bases between. The CDR3 runs 15 residues. Germline CDR1 reads DFQATT; CDR2 reads SNEGSKA (reference sequence). The CDR3 sequence: CSARGAGDWSQPQHF. In DNA, the CDR3 is TGCAGTGCTAGAGGGGCGGGGGATTGGAGCCAGCCCCAGCATTTT.

The chain combines TRBV19 with TRBJ1-5; 8 bases are shared with TRBD1. With V trimmed by 4 bases and J by 11 bases, 7 bases remained unmatched. There are 13 residues in the CDR3. The germline V gene has CDR1 LNHDA and CDR2 SQIVND (reference sequence). CDR3 sequence (DNA): TGTGCCAGTAGTACCGACAGGGGACAGACCCAGCATTTT. It specifies CASSTDRGQTQHF.

This clonotype was seen a few times. The rearrangement uses TRBV6-1 and TRBJ1-3; no reliable D call. Germline V gene lookup returns CDR1 MNHNS and CDR2 SASEGT. There are 11 residues in the CDR3. Trimming shortened V by 5 bases and J by 8 bases, and 7 bases separated the two germline ends. CDR3 nucleotide sequence: TGTGCCAGCAGTCGGGAGGACACCATATATTTT. Protein sequence: CASSREDTIYF.

The rearrangement uses TRBV29-1 and TRBJ2-7; tentatively, D is TRBD1 (6 bases). The V gene's germline CDR1 is SQVTM and CDR2 ANQGSEA. This CDR3 comprises 12 residues. The V and J ends lost 4 bases and 2 bases respectively, with 9 bases between them. The DNA for the CDR3 is TGCAGCGTTGCGGCAGGGGCCTACGAGCAGTACTTC. Translating it yields CSVAAGAYEQYF.

This clonotype was seen a handful of times. The V call is TRBV20-1, the J call TRBJ1-1; 7 nucleotides agree with TRBD1. The trim removed 6 bases at V and 4 bases at J, leaving 11 bases unmatched. The CDR3 runs to 14 residues. CDR1 is DFQATT, CDR2 SNEGSKA, per germline (reference sequence). Here the CDR3 DNA reads TGCAGTGCCCCCGATCGGGCAGGGGGCACTGAAGCTTTCTTT. Its protein is CSAPDRAGGTEAFF.

In its sample, this clonotype was seen many times. J is TRBJ2-7 and V is TRBV10-1, with D hard to call. Looked up from germline, CDR1 is WNHNN and CDR2 is SYGVQD (reference sequence). This CDR3 region has 12 residues. Trimming stripped 0 bases from V and 4 bases from J, with 4 bases between. The CDR3 DNA reads as TGCGCCAGCAGTGAGTCATCTTACGAGCAGTACTTC. Translating gives CASSESSYEQYF.

This clonotype came up many times. The chain carries TRBV28 and TRBJ1-5; tentatively, D is TRBD1 (6 bases). Trimming stripped 6 bases from V and 2 bases from J, with 11 bases between. The CDR3 has 14 amino acids. Looked up from germline, CDR1 is MDHEN and CDR2 is SYDVKM. CDR3 nucleotide sequence: TGTGCCAGCAGGCGACAGGACGGCAATCAGCCCCAGCATTTT. Protein sequence: CASRRQDGNQPQHF.

J is TRBJ1-1 and V is TRBV2; D is possibly TRBD1 (5 bases). V was pared by 3 bases and J by 3 bases, with 14 bases between. The CDR3 covers 15 residues. Germline lookup yields CDR1 SNHLY and CDR2 FYNNEI. CDR3 sequence (DNA): TGTGCCAGCAGTGACCCGGGACGGAGGGACACTGAAGCTTTCTTT. This sequence encodes CASSDPGRRDTEAFF.

This clonotype was seen a handful of times. The rearrangement links TRBV10-3 to TRBJ2-1; 8 bases are shared with TRBD1. Germline CDR1 and CDR2: ENHRY and SYGVKD. V shed 7 bases and J 5 bases; nucleotides not matched to a gene: 7. This CDR3 is 14 amino acids long. CDR3 DNA sequence: TGTGCCATCACCGGGACAGGATCTCACAATGAGCAGTTCTTC. Its translation is CAITGTGSHNEQFF.

The chain is built from TRBV10-3 and TRBJ1-6, with TRBD1 matching over 7 bases. This CDR3 spans 15 amino acids. V dropped 1 base and J dropped 5; count of bases not matched to a gene: 2. Germline assignment: CDR1 ENHRY and CDR2 SYGVKD. The CDR3, as DNA: TGTGCCATCAGTGAGTACGGGACAGATAATTCACCCCTCCACTTT. It encodes CAISEYGTDNSPLHF.

This clonotype has only a few counts. The chain uses TRBV29-1 and TRBJ1-2; D may be TRBD1 (6 bases). V lost 4 bases and J lost 3, with 15 bases in between. The germline gives CDR1 SQVTM, CDR2 ANQGSEA. The CDR3 spans 14 residues. CDR3 sequence: CSVGGRGRDYGYTF. The CDR3 DNA sequence: TGCAGCGTTGGGGGGCGCGGGAGGGACTATGGCTACACCTTC.

As for this clonotype: It is likely a read error, because the conserved phenylalanine at the end of the CDR3 is missing. The DNA is omitted, as the CDR3 cannot be located on it reliably, and the CDR3 follows TCRdb's listing. This chain uses TRBV5-1 with TRBJ1-4. The V gene's germline CDR1 is SGHRS and CDR2 YFSETQ. The CDR3 is 9 residues long, counting both termini. CDR3 sequence reads: CASSRGTIV.

This clonotype has only a few counts. V usage is TRBV6-4 and J usage is TRBJ1-5; D is undetermined. V was shortened by 3 bases and J by 9 bases, with 18 bases between the two germline ends. CDR1 and CDR2 from the germline V gene are MRHNA and SNTAGT. There are 15 residues in the CDR3. As DNA, the CDR3 is TGTGCCAGCAGTGAAGAGGGCACCTCGATCTGGCCCCAGCATTTT. Its translation is CASSEEGTSIWPQHF.

Concerning this clonotype: The junction departs from germline at one end; a sequencing error may be responsible. The chain links TRBV10-3 to TRBJ1-2; 8 nucleotides agree with TRBD1. The CDR3 is 13 amino acids. Germline V gene lookup returns CDR1 ENHRY and CDR2 SYGVKD. The CDR3 protein is CAISLTGANYRGF. The CDR3, as DNA: TGTGCCATCAGTTTGACAGGGGCGAACTATCGCGGCTTC.

This clonotype came up many times. The chain has TRBV20-1 and TRBJ1-5, with 8 bases aligning to TRBD1. Germline V lookup: CDR1 DFQATT, CDR2 SNEGSKA (reference sequence). The V and J ends lost 5 bases and 3 bases, in that order; junction bases with no gene match: 6. The CDR3 is 14 residues long. The CDR3 sequence is CSALQGADNQPQHF. DNA for the CDR3: TGCAGTGCTCTTCAGGGGGCCGACAATCAGCCCCAGCATTTT.

In this sample, this clonotype turned up a few times. The rearrangement uses TRBV29-1 and TRBJ2-7; tentatively, D is TRBD1 (5 bases). This CDR3 spans 12 amino acids. Between the trimmed V and J ends, which lost 8 bases and 2 bases, there was a span of 13 bases. CDR1 is SQVTM and CDR2 is ANQGSEA in the germline V gene. CDR3 coding DNA: TGCAGCTTGTCGCCAGGGCCCTACGAGCAGTACTTC. It translates to CSLSPGPYEQYF.

In its sample, this clonotype was seen many times. V is TRBV20-1 and J is TRBJ1-1; D might be TRBD1 (5 bases). The V gene lost 1 base and the J gene lost 8 bases, with 11 bases spanning the gap. The CDR3 spans 12 residues. CDR1 and CDR2 (germline): DFQATT, SNEGSKA (reference sequence). The CDR3 sequence is CSARGDLPEAFF. CDR3 DNA: TGCAGTGCTAGAGGGGACCTCCCGGAAGCTTTCTTT.

The genes are TRBV20-1 and TRBJ2-2; D remains ambiguous. Trimming removed 2 bases at V and 8 bases at J, with 12 bases between. CDR3 length: 13 amino acids. CDR1 and CDR2 from the germline V gene are DFQATT and SNEGSKA (reference sequence). The CDR3 region is CSARSPSVGELFF. CDR3 nucleotide sequence: TGCAGTGCTAGATCACCATCTGTTGGGGAGCTGTTTTTT.

This chain joins TRBV12-3 or TRBV12-4 and TRBJ2-7; 12 bases are shared with TRBD2. The length of the CDR3 is 14 residues. Germline trimming cut 6 bases from V and 2 bases from J; bases unmatched to any gene: 2. DNA for the CDR3: TGTGCCAGCAGACTAGCGGGAGGTGCCTACGAGCAGTACTTC. Translating it yields CASRLAGGAYEQYF.

This clonotype was counted ten times or more. This chain connects TRBV10-1 to TRBJ1-1; 8 nucleotides agree with TRBD1. V shed 6 bases and J 5 bases; nucleotides not matched to a gene: 5. CDR1 and CDR2 from the germline V gene are WNHNN and SYGVQD (reference sequence). This CDR3 is built from 13 residues. CDR3 coding DNA: TGCGCCAGCAGCGCTTACAGGGGGACTGAAGCTTTCTTT. This gives the protein CASSAYRGTEAFF.

Ten or more counts support this clonotype. The genes are TRBV19 and TRBJ2-7; a possible D gene is TRBD1 (6 bases). The CDR3 has 15 residues. Germline CDR1 reads LNHDA; CDR2 reads SQIVND (reference sequence). V lost 3 bases, J lost 2 bases, and 14 bases lay in between. As DNA, the CDR3 is TGTGCCAGTAGTATTGACGACAGGTCAGCCTACGAGCAGTACTTC. Translated: CASSIDDRSAYEQYF. Drawing the rest from reference TRBV19 and TRBJ2-7, the complete variable domain is DGGITQSPKYLFRKEGQNVTLSCEQNLNHDAMYWYRQDPGQGLRLIYYSQIVNDFQKGDIAEGYSVSREKKESFPLTVTSAQKNPTAFYLCASSIDDRSAYEQYFGPGTRLTVT.

This clonotype was seen at least ten times. The CDR3 nucleotides are TGTGCCAGCAGTTCTACAGGGGCCAGGGGGGCCCTCCACTTT. Translating gives CASSSTGARGALHF. The rearrangement links TRBV12-3 or TRBV12-4 to TRBJ1-6; 7 nucleotides match TRBD1. The CDR3 is 14 residues long. Trimming at V came to 4 bases and at J to 14 bases, leaving 11 bases not matched to a gene.

The chain combines TRBV27 with TRBJ1-2, with D perhaps TRBD1 (6 bases). The germline V gene has CDR1 MNHEY and CDR2 SMNVEV (reference sequence). Trimming stripped 5 bases from V and 8 bases from J, with 15 bases between. CDR3 length: 13 amino acids. In DNA form, the CDR3 reads TGTGCCAGCAGTCCCGACAGGTCGCGGGGCTACACCTTC. It codes for CASSPDRSRGYTF.

The genes are TRBV3-1 and TRBJ2-7; 12 bases are shared with TRBD1. CDR3 length equals 15 residues. CDR1 and CDR2 (germline): LGHDT, YNNKEL (reference sequence). Losses at the gene ends were 4 bases for V and 6 bases for J; bases not matched to a gene: 7. The CDR3 is CASSPAGTGGTEQYF. The CDR3 DNA is TGTGCCAGCAGCCCGGCCGGGACAGGGGGCACCGAGCAGTACTTC.

The sample holds a few counts of this clonotype. One base away lies a much larger clone, so this may be a sequencing read error. The gene calls are TRBV7-2 and TRBJ1-1, with D unclear. Germline V CDR1 and CDR2: SGHTA, FQGNSA. This CDR3 contains 15 residues. The CDR3 sequence: CASSLALPGTTEALF. The CDR3 nucleotides read TGTGCCAGCAGCTTAGCGCTTCCGGGAACCACTGAAGCTCTCTTT.

The V gene is TRBV6-5, the J gene TRBJ1-4, with 7 positions matching TRBD1. Trimming at V came to 2 bases and at J to 6 bases, leaving 3 bases not matched to a gene. CDR3 length: 14 amino acids. Per the germline V gene, CDR1 is MNHEY and CDR2 is SVGAGI. CDR3 amino acids: CASSYGGQYEKLFF. The CDR3 DNA reads TGTGCCAGCAGTTACGGGGGACAGTATGAAAAACTGTTTTTT.